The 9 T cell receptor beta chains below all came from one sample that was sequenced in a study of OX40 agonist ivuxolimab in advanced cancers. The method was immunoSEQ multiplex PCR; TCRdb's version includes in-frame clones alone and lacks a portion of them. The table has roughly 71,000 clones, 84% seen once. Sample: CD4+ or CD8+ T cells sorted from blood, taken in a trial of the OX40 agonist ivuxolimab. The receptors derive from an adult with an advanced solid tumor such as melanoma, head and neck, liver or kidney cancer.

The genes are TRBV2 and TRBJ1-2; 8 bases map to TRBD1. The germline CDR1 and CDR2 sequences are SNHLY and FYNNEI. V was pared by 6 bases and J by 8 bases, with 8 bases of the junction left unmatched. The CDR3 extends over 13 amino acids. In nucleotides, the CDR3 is TGTGCCAGCAGGGGACAGGACCGGGGGGGCTACACCTTC. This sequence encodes CASRGQDRGGYTF. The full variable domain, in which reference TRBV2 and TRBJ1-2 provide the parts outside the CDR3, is EPEVTQTPSHQVTQMGQEVILRCVPISNHLYFYWYRQILGQKVEFLVSFYNNEISEKSEIFDDQFSVERPDGSNFTLKIRSTKLEDSAMYFCASRGQDRGGYTFGSGTRLTVV.

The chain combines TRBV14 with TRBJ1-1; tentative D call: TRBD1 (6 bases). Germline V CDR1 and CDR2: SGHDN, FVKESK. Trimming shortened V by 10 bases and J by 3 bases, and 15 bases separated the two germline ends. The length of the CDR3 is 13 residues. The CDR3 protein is CATSDRRYTEAFF. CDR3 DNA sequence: TGTGCCACCTCCGACAGGAGATACACTGAAGCTTTCTTT.

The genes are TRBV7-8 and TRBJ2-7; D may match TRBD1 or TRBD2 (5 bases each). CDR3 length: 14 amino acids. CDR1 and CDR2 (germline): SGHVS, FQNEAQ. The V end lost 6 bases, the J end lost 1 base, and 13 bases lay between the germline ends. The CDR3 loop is CASRMGPKSYEQYF. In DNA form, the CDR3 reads TGTGCCAGCAGGATGGGACCGAAGTCCTACGAGCAGTACTTC.

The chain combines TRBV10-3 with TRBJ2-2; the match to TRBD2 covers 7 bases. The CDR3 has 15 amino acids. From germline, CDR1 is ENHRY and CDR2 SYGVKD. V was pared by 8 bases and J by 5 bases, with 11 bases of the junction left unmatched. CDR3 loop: CAILTTGRETGELFF. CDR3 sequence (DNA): TGTGCCATCTTGACTACGGGGAGGGAGACCGGGGAGCTGTTTTTT.

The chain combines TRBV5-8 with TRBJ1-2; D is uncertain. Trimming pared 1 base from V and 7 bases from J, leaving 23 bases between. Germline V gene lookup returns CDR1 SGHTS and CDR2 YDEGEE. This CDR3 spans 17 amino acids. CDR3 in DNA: TGTGCCAGCAGCTTGTCGAGTCGAGCACCCACTACTCTTGGCTACACCTTC. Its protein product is CASSLSSRAPTTLGYTF. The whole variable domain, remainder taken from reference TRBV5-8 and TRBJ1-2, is EAGVTQSPTHLIKTRGQQATLRCSPISGHTSVYWYQQALGLGLQFLLWYDEGEERNRGNFPPRFSGRQFPNYSSELNVNALELEDSALYLCASSLSSRAPTTLGYTFGSGTRLTVV.

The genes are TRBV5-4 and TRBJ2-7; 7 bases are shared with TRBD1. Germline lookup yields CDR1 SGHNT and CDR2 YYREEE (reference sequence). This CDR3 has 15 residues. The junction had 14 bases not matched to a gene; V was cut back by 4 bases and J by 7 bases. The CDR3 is CASSSPGPQGREQYF. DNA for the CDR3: TGTGCCAGCAGCAGCCCGGGACCACAGGGGCGGGAGCAGTACTTC.

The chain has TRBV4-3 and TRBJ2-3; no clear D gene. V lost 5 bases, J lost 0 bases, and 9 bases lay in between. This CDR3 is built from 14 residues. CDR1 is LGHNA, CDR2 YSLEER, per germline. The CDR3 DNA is TGCGCCAGCAGCAACACCATTAGCACAGATACGCAGTATTTT. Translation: CASSNTISTDTQYF.

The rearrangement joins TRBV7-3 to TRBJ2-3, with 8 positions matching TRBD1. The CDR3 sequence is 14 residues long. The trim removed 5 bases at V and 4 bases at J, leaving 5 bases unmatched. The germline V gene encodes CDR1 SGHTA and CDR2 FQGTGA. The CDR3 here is CASSATGVADTQYF. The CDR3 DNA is TGTGCCAGCAGCGCGACAGGGGTAGCAGATACGCAGTATTTT. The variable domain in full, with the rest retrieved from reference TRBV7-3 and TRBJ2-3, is GAGVSQTPSNKVTEKGKYVELRCDPISGHTALYWYRQSLGQGPEFLIYFQGTGAADDSGLPNDRFFAVRPEGSVSTLKIQRTERGDSAVYLCASSATGVADTQYFGPGTRLTVL.

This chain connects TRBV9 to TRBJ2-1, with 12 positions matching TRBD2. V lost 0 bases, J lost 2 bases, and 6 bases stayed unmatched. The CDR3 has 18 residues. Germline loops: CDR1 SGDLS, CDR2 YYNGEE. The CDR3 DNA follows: TGTGCCAGCAGCGTAGGGGCTAGCGGGAGGGGGACCTACAATGAGCAGTTCTTC. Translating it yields CASSVGASGRGTYNEQFF.